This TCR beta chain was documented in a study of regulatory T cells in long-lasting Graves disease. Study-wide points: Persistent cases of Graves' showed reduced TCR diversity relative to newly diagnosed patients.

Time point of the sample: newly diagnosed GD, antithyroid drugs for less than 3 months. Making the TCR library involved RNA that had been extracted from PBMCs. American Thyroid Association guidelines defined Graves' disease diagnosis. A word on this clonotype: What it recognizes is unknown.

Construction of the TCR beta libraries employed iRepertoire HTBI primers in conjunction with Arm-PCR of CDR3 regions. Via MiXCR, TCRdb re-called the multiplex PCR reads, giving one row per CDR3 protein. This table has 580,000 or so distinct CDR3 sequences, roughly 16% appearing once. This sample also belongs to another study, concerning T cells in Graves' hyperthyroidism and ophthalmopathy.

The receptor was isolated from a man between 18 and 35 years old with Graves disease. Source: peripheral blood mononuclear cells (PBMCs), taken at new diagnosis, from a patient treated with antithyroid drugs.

The CDR3 region is CASSLPENQPQHF. The CDR3 nucleotides are TGTGCCAGCAGCCTTCCGGAGAATCAGCCCCAGCATTTT. This chain connects TRBV7-8 to TRBJ1-5; D gene ambiguous. Germline loops: CDR1 SGHVS, CDR2 FQNEAQ. This CDR3 is 13 amino acids long. The V end was cut by 5 bases, the J end by 4 bases, with 9 bases between.